Below, 14 T cell receptor beta chains from the same sample are listed, as sequenced in a study of naive and memory T cell subsets. An oligonucleotide containing a UMI was ligated to the 3' end of TCR cDNA. The SP2 primer and nested alpha and beta constant region primers amplified ligated cDNA in four rounds. Via MiXCR, TCRdb re-called the 5' RACE reads, giving one row per CDR3 protein. The sample yields around 48,000 distinct CDR3 sequences, approximately 4.5% seen once. The source of these receptors is a female donor in good health.

This clonotype showed up many times. The chain couples TRBV20-1 to TRBJ2-1, with D possibly being TRBD2 (5 bases). CDR1 DFQATT and CDR2 SNEGSKA come from the germline V gene (reference sequence). V was cut by 3 bases and J by 9 bases, with 12 bases left in between. The CDR3 has 12 residues. The CDR3: CSAREEFGEQFF. The CDR3 bases are TGCAGTGCTAGGGAGGAGTTCGGTGAGCAGTTCTTC.

This sequence joins TRBV29-1 and TRBJ2-5; the D is unclear. With 5 bases removed from V and 3 bases from J, the gap between germline ends came to 7 bases. Germline lookup yields CDR1 SQVTM and CDR2 ANQGSEA. This CDR3 is 11 amino acids long. For the CDR3, the DNA is TGCAGCGTTAGGAGTAAAGAGACCCAGTACTTC. Translating gives CSVRSKETQYF.

Comment on this clonotype: This may be a read error: a much more frequent sequence differs by one nucleotide. The CDR3, as DNA: TGCAGTGCTGTGGCCCGTCACAATGAGCAGTTCTTC. Its translation is CSAVARHNEQFF. The J gene is TRBJ2-1, the V gene TRBV20-1; D ambiguous. Germline CDR1 and CDR2: DFQATT and SNEGSKA (reference sequence). The CDR3 loop spans 12 amino acids. Trimming stripped 5 bases from V and 5 bases from J, with 10 bases between.

About this clonotype itself: Being one base from a much bigger clone, this may be a read error. The DNA of the CDR3 is TGTGCCACCGGGAAGGTCTACGAGCGGTACTTC. Translating gives CATGKVYERYF. V usage is TRBV25-1 and J usage is TRBJ2-7; tentative D call: TRBD2 (5 bases). The length of the CDR3 is 11 residues. Germline V lookup: CDR1 MGHDK, CDR2 SYGVNS.

The sample holds many counts of this clonotype. This chain joins TRBV18 and TRBJ1-2; unclear D gene. The CDR3 is 15 residues long. With 1 base removed from V and 4 bases from J, the gap between germline ends came to 13 bases. Germline V gene sequence: CDR1 KGHSH, CDR2 LQKENI. CDR3 DNA: TGTGCCAGCTCACCACGGGGTCCAGGAAGCTATGGCTACACCTTC. Amino acid sequence: CASSPRGPGSYGYTF.

This clonotype was seen at least ten times. V gene TRBV6-1 combines with J gene TRBJ1-1; D ambiguous. CDR1 and CDR2 from the germline V gene are MNHNS and SASEGT. The CDR3 spans 16 residues. V was cut by 7 bases and J by 0 bases, with 18 bases left in between. Here the CDR3 reads CASIQRVSPMNTEAFF. In DNA form, the CDR3 reads TGTGCCAGCATCCAGAGGGTCAGCCCTATGAACACTGAAGCTTTCTTT.

This clonotype was seen repeatedly, ten times or more. This chain connects TRBV5-1 to TRBJ1-1; 8 bases fit TRBD1. CDR1 SGHRS and CDR2 YFSETQ come from the germline V gene. The length of the CDR3 is 15 residues. V lost 1 base and J lost 4; bases outside the gene matches: 6. The DNA for the CDR3 is TGCGCCAGCAGCTTGACAGGGGGTTTGAGCACTGAAGCTTTCTTT. Translated, it gives CASSLTGGLSTEAFF.

Many counts were recorded for this clonotype. V is TRBV20-1 and J is TRBJ2-7; 8 positions match TRBD1. The trim removed 0 bases at V and 6 bases at J, leaving 4 bases unmatched. This CDR3 has 13 amino acids. The germline V gene encodes CDR1 DFQATT and CDR2 SNEGSKA (reference sequence). The CDR3 DNA is TGCAGTGCTAGAGATTACACAGGGGGCGAGCAGTACTTC. This sequence encodes CSARDYTGGEQYF.

This clonotype was counted many times. The genes are TRBV4-2 and TRBJ2-7; possibly TRBD2 for D (5 bases). This CDR3 spans 13 amino acids. Germline lookup yields CDR1 LGHNA and CDR2 YNFKEQ. V was trimmed by 1 base and J by 2 bases, leaving 6 bases between them. CDR3 coding DNA: TGTGCCAGCAGCCAAGTCGGGGCCTACGAGCAGTACTTC. Translating it yields CASSQVGAYEQYF.

There are many counts of this clonotype. J is TRBJ2-7 and V is TRBV20-1; 7 nucleotides match TRBD1. The CDR3 spans 13 residues. V shed 4 bases and J 5 bases; nucleotides not matched to a gene: 8. CDR1 DFQATT and CDR2 SNEGSKA come from the germline V gene (reference sequence). CDR3 coding DNA: TGCAGTGCTACGCCAGGGGGAATGAACGAGCAGTACTTC. It encodes CSATPGGMNEQYF.

The table lists this clonotype with many counts. The chain has TRBV15 and TRBJ1-5; D is possibly TRBD1 (6 bases). Germline CDR1 LNHNV, CDR2 YYDKDF (reference sequence). The CDR3 runs 15 residues. Trimming pared 0 bases from V and 5 bases from J, leaving 11 bases between. The CDR3 coding sequence is TGTGCCACCAGCAGAGATAGGGGGGAGCATCAGCCCCAGCATTTT. Encoded protein: CATSRDRGEHQPQHF.

This clonotype was recorded many times. V and J are TRBV27 and TRBJ2-3; D assignment may be TRBD1 or TRBD2 (6 bases each). This CDR3 is 15 amino acids long. CDR1 MNHEY and CDR2 SMNVEV come from the germline V gene (reference sequence). V lost 3 bases, J lost 4 bases, and 14 bases lay in between. CDR3 region: CASSLEGVVADTQYF. CDR3 coding DNA: TGTGCCAGCAGTTTGGAGGGGGTTGTGGCAGATACGCAGTATTTT.

This clonotype was seen at least ten times. V is TRBV6-4 and J is TRBJ2-2, with 8 bases identical to TRBD1. Germline lookup yields CDR1 MRHNA and CDR2 SNTAGT. The CDR3 contains 17 residues. The V segment lost 4 bases and the J segment 8 bases; nucleotides outside the gene matches: 15. CDR3 sequence: CASSGAPRTGSRGELFF. In nucleotides, the CDR3 is TGTGCCAGCAGTGGTGCCCCCCGGACAGGGTCTCGGGGGGAGCTGTTTTTT.

This clonotype was observed at least ten times. V and J are TRBV7-3 and TRBJ1-2; D remains unclear. V lost 4 bases to trimming and J lost 5 bases, with 17 bases between them. The germline V gene encodes CDR1 SGHTA and CDR2 FQGTGA. There are 15 residues in the CDR3. This chain's CDR3 is CASSSPSRRTYGYTF. For the CDR3, the DNA is TGTGCCAGCAGCTCCCCCTCTAGGAGAACATATGGCTACACCTTC.